These 32 T cell receptor beta chains were all obtained from the same sample, sequenced in a study of beta chain features in type 1 diabetes. The isolated RNA, all of it, was reverse transcribed, so expressed TCRB transcripts were what got sequenced. Some clones are missing from TCRdb's copy, which holds only in-frame ones; the method was immunoSEQ multiplex PCR. Among around 430,000 clones listed, around 30% were seen once. Sample: naive CD4+ T cells from blood. The source is a man aged 18 to 30 in good health.

The V and J genes are TRBV5-1 and TRBJ2-1, with D possibly being TRBD2 (6 bases). Germline CDR1 reads SGHRS; CDR2 reads YFSETQ. The CDR3 is 16 residues long. Trimming cost V 9 bases and J 1 base, with 20 bases left between them. Written as DNA, the CDR3 is TGCGCCACCAGAGACCTTGCAGGGACTTCCTACAATGAGCAGTTCTTC. Residues: CATRDLAGTSYNEQFF.

The rearrangement joins TRBV7-2 to TRBJ2-1, with a possible D match to TRBD2 (6 bases). The germline gives CDR1 SGHTA, CDR2 FQGNSA. This CDR3 contains 14 residues. The V end was cut by 5 bases, the J end by 5 bases, with 13 bases between. The CDR3 region is CASSPGTFHNEQFF. The CDR3 DNA reads TGTGCCAGCAGCCCCGGGACTTTCCACAATGAGCAGTTCTTC.

This chain uses TRBV4-3 with TRBJ1-4; unclear D gene. This CDR3 contains 14 residues. V was pared by 5 bases and J by 2 bases, with 9 bases between. Germline V gene data show CDR1 as LGHNA and CDR2 as YSLEER. CDR3 region: CASSYRATNEKLFF. As DNA, the CDR3 is TGCGCCAGCAGCTACCGGGCGACTAATGAAAAACTGTTTTTT.

V and J are TRBV5-1 and TRBJ2-5; a weak D match, TRBD1 (6 bases). In germline, CDR1 is SGHRS, CDR2 YFSETQ. Trimming stripped 5 bases from V and 2 bases from J, with 10 bases between. The length of the CDR3 is 13 residues. CDR3: CASRGHAQETQYF. The DNA for the CDR3 is TGCGCCAGCAGGGGACACGCACAAGAGACCCAGTACTTC.

The CDR3 DNA is TGTGCCAGCAGTGGGGACAGGTCGCTTCTCGATGAGCAGTTCTTC. Amino acids: CASSGDRSLLDEQFF. This chain uses TRBV25-1 with TRBJ2-1, with 8 bases fitting TRBD1. Germline V gives CDR1 MGHDK, CDR2 SYGVNS. J was trimmed by 8 bases and V by 4 bases; bases with no gene match: 10. The CDR3 spans 15 residues. Full variable domain (rest looked up from reference TRBV25-1 and TRBJ2-1): EADIYQTPRYLVIGTGKKITLECSQTMGHDKMYWYQQDPGMELHLIHYSYGVNSTEKGDLSSESTVSRIRTEHFPLTLESARPSHTSQYLCASSGDRSLLDEQFFGPGTRLTVL.

In this sample, this clone turned up many times. This rearrangement joins TRBV13 to TRBJ2-1; D is undetermined. Germline V CDR1 and CDR2: PRHDT, FYEKMQ (reference sequence). The CDR3 is 12 amino acids. V dropped 4 bases and J dropped 4 bases, with 5 bases sitting between them. CDR3 amino acids: CASSSEYNEQFF. The CDR3 DNA is TGTGCCAGCAGCTCAGAGTACAATGAGCAGTTCTTC.

This sequence joins TRBV5-4 and TRBJ2-5, with TRBD1 identical over 11 bases. The germline V gene has CDR1 SGHNT and CDR2 YYREEE (reference sequence). The J segment lost 5 bases and the V segment lost 5 bases, leaving 8 bases of the junction unmatched. This CDR3 has 15 amino acids. CDR3 residues: CASSAGTGGWETQYF. For the CDR3, the DNA is TGTGCCAGCAGTGCCGGGACAGGGGGATGGGAGACCCAGTACTTC. Together with reference TRBV5-4 and TRBJ2-5, the CDR3 gives the full variable domain: ETGVTQSPTHLIKTRGQQVTLRCSSQSGHNTVSWYQQALGQGPQFIFQYYREEENGRGNFPPRFSGLQFPNYSSELNVNALELDDSALYLCASSAGTGGWETQYFGPGTRLLVL.

The chain joins TRBV6-5 to TRBJ2-2; D call uncertain. Between the trimmed V and J ends, which lost 7 bases and 4 bases, there was a span of 7 bases. Germline CDR1 reads MNHEY; CDR2 reads SVGAGI. This CDR3 is 12 amino acids long. The DNA for the CDR3 is TGTGCCAGCACCGACACCACCGGGGAGCTGTTTTTT. Protein product: CASTDTTGELFF.

This clone was counted between two and nine times. The V call is TRBV25-1, the J call TRBJ2-5; the match to TRBD1 covers 10 bases. CDR3 length: 17 amino acids. The junction had 14 bases not matched to a gene; V was cut back by 5 bases and J by 5 bases. Looked up from germline, CDR1 is MGHDK and CDR2 is SYGVNS. CDR3 nucleotide sequence: TGTGCCAGCAGTCCGGACAGGGGGAACTTGGGCCGTGAGACCCAGTACTTC. Translation: CASSPDRGNLGRETQYF.

This clone was recorded a few times. Other nucleotide sequences from this sample produce the same CDR3. This rearrangement joins TRBV29-1 to TRBJ2-7; D gene uncertain. V shed 5 bases and J shed 1 base, with 9 bases lying between them. This CDR3 contains 12 residues. Germline values: CDR1 SQVTM, CDR2 ANQGSEA. In DNA, the CDR3 is TGCAGCGTTCAGACTCCATCCTACGAGCAGTACTTC. Amino acids: CSVQTPSYEQYF.

CDR3 sequence reads: CASSPQLGNQPQHF. For the CDR3, the DNA is TGTGCCAGCAGCCCACAACTTGGAAATCAGCCCCAGCATTTT. The chain couples TRBV6-6 to TRBJ1-5; D gene unclear. The CDR3 is made up of 14 amino acids. Germline CDR1 and CDR2: MNHNY and SVGAGI (reference sequence). V lost 6 bases and J lost 4, with 13 bases in between.

J is TRBJ1-5 and V is TRBV6-1; D gene ambiguous. Germline-derived CDR1 and CDR2 are MNHNS and SASEGT. V lost 4 bases and J 5 bases, leaving 12 bases between the germline ends. This CDR3 has 14 amino acids. The CDR3 DNA follows: TGTGCCAGCAGTGTTGTGGGTACGCATCAGCCCCAGCATTTT. As protein: CASSVVGTHQPQHF.

The V call is TRBV29-1, the J call TRBJ1-1; perhaps TRBD1 as D (5 bases). Germline V gene data show CDR1 as SQVTM and CDR2 as ANQGSEA. The CDR3 totals 14 residues. V was pared by 2 bases and J by 1 base, with 11 bases between. The CDR3 loop reads CSVERGTPNTEAFF. The CDR3 coding sequence is TGCAGCGTTGAAAGAGGGACCCCGAACACTGAAGCTTTCTTT.

This clone was counted a single time. The chain has TRBV5-1 and TRBJ2-3, with D unclear. Germline V lookup: CDR1 SGHRS, CDR2 YFSETQ. The CDR3 contains 12 residues. V was clipped by 5 bases and J by 0 bases, with 4 bases between them. CDR3 sequence reads: CASRLSTDTQYF. As DNA, the CDR3 is TGCGCCAGCAGGCTTAGCACAGATACGCAGTATTTT.

This clone was detected only a few times. The genes are TRBV7-2 and TRBJ2-1; no clear D. Germline V CDR1 and CDR2: SGHTA, FQGNSA. V was clipped by 3 bases and J by 0 bases, with 9 bases between them. CDR3 length: 15 amino acids. DNA for the CDR3: TGTGCCAGCAGCTTCCGGGTAAACTCCTACAATGAGCAGTTCTTC. Its protein is CASSFRVNSYNEQFF.

The gene calls are TRBV25-1 and TRBJ2-3; 8 nucleotides agree with TRBD1. V lost 7 bases and J lost 6; bases outside the gene matches: 6. This CDR3 is built from 13 residues. Germline assignment: CDR1 MGHDK and CDR2 SYGVNS. In DNA, the CDR3 is TGTGCCAGCAAAGGGCAGGGGGCGGATACGCAGTATTTT. Its translation: CASKGQGADTQYF.

The rearrangement joins TRBV25-1 to TRBJ2-7, with D hard to call. The CDR3 is 14 residues long. The ends were cut back, 0 bases at V and 2 bases at J, with 8 bases in the middle. Germline CDR1 is MGHDK and CDR2 is SYGVNS. The CDR3 DNA sequence: TGTGCCAGCAGTGAATATTCCCGAGCCTACGAGCAGTACTTC. Translation gives CASSEYSRAYEQYF.

This sequence joins TRBV9 and TRBJ2-1; D gene ambiguous. The CDR3 has 16 amino acids. V lost 0 bases to trimming and J lost 0 bases, with 10 bases between them. Germline V gene data show CDR1 as SGDLS and CDR2 as YYNGEE. The CDR3 region is CASSVDRVSSYNEQFF. CDR3 nucleotide sequence: TGTGCCAGCAGCGTAGATAGAGTCAGCTCCTACAATGAGCAGTTCTTC.

The chain is built from TRBV29-1 and TRBJ1-4, with D possibly matching TRBD1 (5 bases). V shed 4 bases and J shed 7 bases, with 16 bases lying between them. This CDR3 spans 14 amino acids. Germline loops: CDR1 SQVTM, CDR2 ANQGSEA. CDR3 in amino acids: CSVAFGGVGEKLFF. The DNA of the CDR3 is TGCAGCGTTGCGTTCGGGGGTGTGGGTGAAAAACTGTTTTTT.

This chain uses TRBV2 with TRBJ2-3; 9 bases map to TRBD1. The CDR3 runs to 15 residues. The ends lost 3 bases at V and 5 bases at J; junction bases unmatched: 6. The germline gives CDR1 SNHLY, CDR2 FYNNEI. The CDR3 protein is CASSDYDRGRDTQYF. Here the CDR3 DNA reads TGTGCCAGCAGTGATTATGACAGGGGGAGAGATACGCAGTATTTT.

The chain uses TRBV29-1 and TRBJ2-7; D is unclear. The CDR3 runs to 14 residues. The V gene's germline CDR1 is SQVTM and CDR2 ANQGSEA. V lost 4 bases to trimming and J lost 0 bases, with 13 bases between them. CDR3 in amino acids: CSVGWAGSSYEQYF. The CDR3, as DNA: TGCAGCGTTGGCTGGGCAGGCAGCTCCTACGAGCAGTACTTC.

The chain is built from TRBV7-9 and TRBJ2-1; 7 nucleotides agree with TRBD2. The V gene end was trimmed by 5 bases and the J gene end by 8 bases; junction bases not matched to a gene: 21. This CDR3 has 18 residues. Germline values: CDR1 SEHNR, CDR2 FQNEAQ (reference sequence). CDR3 in amino acids: CASSLRTGGPATIDEQFF. For the CDR3, the DNA is TGTGCCAGCAGCCTCCGGACGGGGGGACCAGCGACGATAGATGAGCAGTTCTTC.

This clone appeared a few times. The V gene is TRBV5-4, the J gene TRBJ2-5; a possible D gene is TRBD1 (6 bases). CDR3 length: 15 amino acids. Germline V gene sequence: CDR1 SGHNT, CDR2 YYREEE (reference sequence). V was pared by 3 bases and J by 0 bases, with 12 bases between. The CDR3 loop reads CASSSPRGNQETQYF. In DNA, the CDR3 is TGTGCCAGCAGCTCCCCAAGGGGGAACCAAGAGACCCAGTACTTC. Combining the CDR3 with reference TRBV5-4 and TRBJ2-5 gives the whole variable domain ETGVTQSPTHLIKTRGQQVTLRCSSQSGHNTVSWYQQALGQGPQFIFQYYREEENGRGNFPPRFSGLQFPNYSSELNVNALELDDSALYLCASSSPRGNQETQYFGPGTRLLVL.

As to this clone: Other DNA sequences from this sample encode an identical CDR3 as well. The rearrangement links TRBV7-2 to TRBJ2-1; TRBD2 aligns across 10 bases. The V gene's germline CDR1 is SGHTA and CDR2 FQGNSA. V shed 4 bases, J shed 2 bases, and the junction held 2 bases outside the gene matches. This CDR3 spans 15 amino acids. CDR3 protein: CASSSSGRAYNEQFF. The DNA for the CDR3 is TGTGCCAGCAGCTCAAGCGGGAGGGCCTACAATGAGCAGTTCTTC. Filled out from reference TRBV7-2 and TRBJ2-1, the complete variable domain reads GAGVSQSPSNKVTEKGKDVELRCDPISGHTALYWYRQSLGQGLEFLIYFQGNSAPDKSGLPSDRFSAERTGGSVSTLTIQRTQQEDSAVYLCASSSSGRAYNEQFFGPGTRLTVL.

This clone was seen a few times. This rearrangement joins TRBV30 to TRBJ2-7; 9 nucleotides match TRBD1. Unmatched junction bases numbered 4, after V lost 3 bases and J lost 4 bases. Germline-derived CDR1 and CDR2 are GTSNPN and SVGIG (reference sequence). The CDR3 has 13 amino acids. CDR3: CAWRRTGAYEQYF. The CDR3 region has the DNA TGTGCCTGGAGACGGACAGGGGCGTACGAGCAGTACTTC.

This clone was observed a handful of times. The chain uses TRBV7-8 and TRBJ2-7, with 11 bases that match TRBD1. CDR3 length: 14 amino acids. V was clipped by 7 bases and J by 3 bases; unmatched bases: 5. CDR1 is SGHVS and CDR2 is FQNEAQ in the germline V gene. The CDR3 region is CASTRDRGIYEQYF. The CDR3 DNA follows: TGTGCCAGCACCAGGGACAGGGGGATCTACGAGCAGTACTTC.

In this sample, this clone turned up a few times. The rearrangement uses TRBV14 and TRBJ2-1; a weak D match, TRBD2 (6 bases). With 1 base removed from V and 10 bases from J, the gap between germline ends came to 11 bases. CDR3 length: 13 amino acids. The germline V gene encodes CDR1 SGHDN and CDR2 FVKESK. CDR3 sequence reads: CASSQVMEGEQFF. The DNA of the CDR3 is TGTGCCAGCAGCCAAGTAATGGAGGGGGAGCAGTTCTTC.

The chain joins TRBV27 to TRBJ2-2; perhaps TRBD2 as D (6 bases). The CDR3 length is 14 residues. With 7 bases removed from V and 3 bases from J, the gap between germline ends came to 12 bases. Germline CDR1 reads MNHEY; CDR2 reads SMNVEV (reference sequence). The DNA for the CDR3 is TGTGCCAGCATGGTTGGGGGGTACACCGGGGAGCTGTTTTTT. It is translated as CASMVGGYTGELFF.

V is TRBV19 and J is TRBJ2-3; no clear D gene. From germline, CDR1 is LNHDA and CDR2 SQIVND (reference sequence). This CDR3 region has 13 residues. V lost 11 bases, J lost 1 base, and 13 bases lay in between. The CDR3 nucleotides are TGTGCCTTATCCCTACGACGCACAGATACGCAGTATTTT. Amino acids: CALSLRRTDTQYF.

There are a few counts of this clone. CDR3 nucleotide sequence: TGTGCCTGGAAGAATAAGGGGGCACGGTCACCCCTCCACTTT. Translating gives CAWKNKGARSPLHF. The chain uses TRBV30 and TRBJ1-6, with 7 bases aligning to TRBD1. This CDR3 is built from 14 residues. Trimming cost V 4 bases and J 10 bases; bases outside gene matches: 10. Germline assignment: CDR1 GTSNPN and CDR2 SVGIG (reference sequence).

This clone was counted a few times. The chain couples TRBV30 to TRBJ2-1; no reliable D call. V gave up 3 bases and J gave up 3 bases, with 6 bases separating them. The CDR3 is 12 amino acids. Germline CDR1 is GTSNPN and CDR2 is SVGIG (reference sequence). CDR3 sequence (DNA): TGTGCCTGGAGATCTAACTACAATGAGCAGTTCTTC. It yields the protein CAWRSNYNEQFF.

As DNA, the CDR3 is TGTGCCACCAGCATCCGGGCGGGCACTGAAGCTTTCTTT. This gives the protein CATSIRAGTEAFF. J is TRBJ1-1 and V is TRBV15; D not certain. This CDR3 is 13 amino acids long. Germline V gene lookup returns CDR1 LNHNV and CDR2 YYDKDF (reference sequence). Trimming removed 4 bases from V and 4 bases from J, with 10 bases in between.